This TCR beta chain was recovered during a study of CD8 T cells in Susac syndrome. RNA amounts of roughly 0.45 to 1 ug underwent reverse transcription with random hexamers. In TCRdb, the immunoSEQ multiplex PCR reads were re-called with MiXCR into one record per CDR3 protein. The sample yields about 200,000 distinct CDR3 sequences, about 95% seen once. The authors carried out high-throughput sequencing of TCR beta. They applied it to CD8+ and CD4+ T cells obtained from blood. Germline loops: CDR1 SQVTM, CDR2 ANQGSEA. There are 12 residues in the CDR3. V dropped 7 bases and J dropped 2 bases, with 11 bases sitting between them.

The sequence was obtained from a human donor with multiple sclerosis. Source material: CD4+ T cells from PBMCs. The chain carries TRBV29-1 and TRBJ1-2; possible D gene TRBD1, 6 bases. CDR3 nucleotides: TGCAGCGGTGGGACATTAAACTATGGCTACACCTTC. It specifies CSGGTLNYGYTF. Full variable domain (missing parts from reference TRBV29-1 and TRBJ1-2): SAVISQKPSRDICQRGTSLTIQCQVDSQVTMMFWYRQQPGQSLTLIATANQGSEATYESGFVIDKFPISRPNLTFSTLTVSNMSPEDSSIYLCSGGTLNYGYTFGSGTRLTVV.